The sequence of this TCR beta chain was determined in a study of response to subunit inactivated influenza vaccine. Whole-study findings and limits: There was a suggestion from the authors that each seasonal influenza vaccination recruits few new T cells.

The junction had 16 bases not matched to a gene; V was cut back by 4 bases and J by 1 base. The CDR3 length is 19 residues. The germline V gene encodes CDR1 SGHRS and CDR2 YFSETQ. Using its own MiXCR run on the RT-PCR reads, TCRdb lists one record per CDR3 protein. The sample gives about 500,000 distinct CDR3 sequences, 10% to 15% of which show up once; around 13% is in the top ten. The table lists this clonotype with many counts. What it binds is unknown. This sequence originates from a man in his forties or fifties who received an inactivated influenza vaccine. This chain uses TRBV5-1 with TRBJ2-1, with 8 positions matching TRBD2. The sample here was PBMCs from blood, taken 35 to 45 days after vaccination. The CDR3: CASSVGVRGGGRSYNEQFF. The CDR3 DNA follows: TGCGCCAGCAGCGTCGGGGTGAGAGGCGGGGGGCGATCCTACAATGAGCAGTTCTTC.